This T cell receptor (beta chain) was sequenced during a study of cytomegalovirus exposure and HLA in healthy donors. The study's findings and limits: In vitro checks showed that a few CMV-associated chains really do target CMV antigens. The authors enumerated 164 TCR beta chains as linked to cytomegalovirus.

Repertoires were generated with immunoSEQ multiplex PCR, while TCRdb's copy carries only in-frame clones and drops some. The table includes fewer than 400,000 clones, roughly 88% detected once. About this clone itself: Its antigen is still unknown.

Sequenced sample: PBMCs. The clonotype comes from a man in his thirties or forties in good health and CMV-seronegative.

DNA for the CDR3: TGTGCCAGCAGTTTTATAGGGCAGGGAAACACCGGGGAGCTGTTTTTT. This encodes CASSFIGQGNTGELFF. The chain combines TRBV27 with TRBJ2-2; possibly TRBD1 for D (5 bases). V gave up 3 bases and J gave up 2 bases, with 13 bases separating them. The CDR3 has 16 amino acids. Per germline, CDR1 MNHEY and CDR2 SMNVEV (reference sequence).